Shown below are 9 T cell receptor beta chains from a single sample sequenced in a study of blood T cell repertoires in COVID-19 (dated by TCRdb to about 2020). The library came from the immunoSEQ multiplex PCR assay. The source is immuneACCESS, and TCRdb retained only in-frame sequences with V and J called. Part of the clones is not carried over; for the studies checked, unresolved V genes explain less than half of this, and the remainder is unexplained. For this sample there are fewer than 350,000 clones; roughly 88% appear just once. The ten most abundant clones make up 1% of the sample. The sequencing input was PBMCs or T cells enriched from blood (not recorded which). These receptors were obtained from a woman aged 25 to 39 who had recovered from COVID-19.

V gene TRBV6-6 combines with J gene TRBJ2-7; the D gene is possibly TRBD2 (6 bases). The V and J ends lost 2 bases and 5 bases respectively, with 10 bases between them. CDR3 length: 13 amino acids. The germline CDR1 and CDR2 sequences are MNHNY and SVGAGI (reference sequence). DNA of the CDR3: TGTGCCAGCAGTTACGGATGGGGGGACGAGCAGTACTTC. It is translated as CASSYGWGDEQYF.

The chain is built from TRBV5-6 and TRBJ1-4; D gene ambiguous. Germline loops: CDR1 SGHDT, CDR2 YYEEEE. V was trimmed by 2 bases and J by 0 bases, leaving 8 bases between them. The CDR3 totals 15 residues. This chain's CDR3 is CASSFGTATNEKLFF. The DNA for the CDR3 is TGTGCCAGCAGCTTTGGAACAGCAACTAATGAAAAACTGTTTTTT.

This clone was detected only a few times. The rearrangement links TRBV19 to TRBJ1-2; TRBD1 matches at 8 bases. The junction had 10 bases not matched to a gene; V was cut back by 7 bases and J by 6 bases. This CDR3 spans 14 amino acids. Germline V gene data show CDR1 as LNHDA and CDR2 as SQIVND (reference sequence). CDR3 amino acids: CASTPWTGSDGYTF. The CDR3 coding sequence is TGTGCCAGTACCCCATGGACAGGGAGTGATGGCTACACCTTC.

V gene TRBV7-2 combines with J gene TRBJ1-4; no firm D call. Germline-derived CDR1 and CDR2 are SGHTA and FQGNSA. The CDR3 has 17 amino acids. The V and J ends lost 3 bases and 0 bases respectively, with 14 bases between them. The CDR3 DNA sequence: TGTGCCAGCAGCTTCCGGTGGTACGAAACAACTAATGAAAAACTGTTTTTT. It yields the protein CASSFRWYETTNEKLFF.

V is TRBV15 and J is TRBJ2-7, with D maybe TRBD2 (6 bases). The CDR3 totals 13 residues. Germline CDR1 LNHNV, CDR2 YYDKDF (reference sequence). The germline V and J ends were trimmed by 0 bases and 6 bases, with 9 bases remaining between them. CDR3 DNA: TGTGCCACCAGCAGAGATGAGGAGGGCGAGCAGTACTTC. This codes for CATSRDEEGEQYF.

The CDR3, as DNA: TGCGCCAGCAGCTGGGGACTAGCGGCGAACACCGGGGAGCTGTTTTTT. Translating it yields CASSWGLAANTGELFF. The chain carries TRBV5-1 and TRBJ2-2; 11 nucleotides line up with TRBD2. The CDR3 contains 16 residues. Germline trimming cut 3 bases from V and 0 bases from J; bases unmatched to any gene: 1. In germline, CDR1 is SGHRS, CDR2 YFSETQ.

This chain links TRBV5-8 with TRBJ2-5, with 7 bases lining up with TRBD2. Per the germline V gene, CDR1 is SGHTS and CDR2 is YDEGEE. After removal of 2 bases from V and 2 bases from J, the junction contained 6 bases not matched to a gene. The CDR3 length is 15 residues. The CDR3 spells CASSFGGVRQETQYF. As DNA, the CDR3 is TGTGCCAGCAGCTTTGGGGGGGTTCGGCAAGAGACCCAGTACTTC.

J is TRBJ1-3 and V is TRBV6-5; possibly TRBD1 for D (5 bases). This CDR3 is built from 15 residues. Germline V lookup: CDR1 MNHEY, CDR2 SVGAGI. V lost 8 bases and J 0 bases, leaving 14 bases between the germline ends. The chain's CDR3 is CASAVVGGSGNTIYF. The DNA of the CDR3 is TGTGCCAGCGCCGTGGTGGGGGGCTCTGGAAACACCATATATTTT.

This sequence joins TRBV10-3 and TRBJ2-7, with TRBD2 matching 9 bases. V lost 4 bases, J lost 2 bases, and 6 bases stayed unmatched. The CDR3 loop spans 15 amino acids. Germline V gives CDR1 ENHRY, CDR2 SYGVKD. CDR3 nucleotide sequence: TGTGCCATCAGTGCTACTAGCGGGTGGGCCTACGAGCAGTACTTC. As protein: CAISATSGWAYEQYF.